These 20 T cell receptor beta chains came from one sample sequenced in a study of T cell responses to AZD1222 COVID-19 vaccine (TCRdb year 2021). In light of the paper, this sample's time point label describes: baseline before first vaccination. The library came from the immunoSEQ multiplex PCR assay. This immuneACCESS table, as held by TCRdb, lists in-frame sequences with V and J called but not all clones. Of the missing ones, under half trace to an unresolved V gene in checked studies; the others have no known cause. Recorded for this sample are about 160,000 clones; around 95% of them occurred a single time. About 1.3% of the sample lies in the top ten. The sample here was peripheral blood, taken on day 0 of AZD1222 vaccination. The receptor source for this set is an adult in good health.

This rearrangement joins TRBV2 to TRBJ2-2, with TRBD2 identical over 9 bases. The germline CDR1 and CDR2 sequences are SNHLY and FYNNEI. This CDR3 is built from 18 residues. Unmatched junction bases numbered 11, after V lost 1 base and J lost 5 bases. CDR3 bases: TGTGCCAGCAGTGAAGGGACTCGCGGGGGGGCCGGGACCGGGGAGCTGTTTTTT. It yields the protein CASSEGTRGGAGTGELFF.

This clone has only one observation. The CDR3 coding sequence is TGTGCCAGCAGCTTTGCAGGGCAAGGCCCGGAAAATCAGCCCCAGCATTTT. It is translated as CASSFAGQGPENQPQHF. V and J are TRBV5-6 and TRBJ1-5, with D maybe TRBD1 (5 bases). CDR1 and CDR2 (germline): SGHDT, YYEEEE. Trimming stripped 2 bases from V and 4 bases from J, with 19 bases between. The CDR3 contains 17 residues.

The chain recombines TRBV19 with TRBJ1-1, with TRBD1 matching over 10 bases. The CDR3 runs 15 residues. V lost 5 bases to trimming and J lost 4 bases; unmatched junction nucleotides: 7. Germline V gives CDR1 LNHDA, CDR2 SQIVND (reference sequence). CDR3 loop: CASSLPTGGLTEAFF. The CDR3 region has the DNA TGTGCCAGTAGTTTGCCGACAGGGGGCCTCACTGAAGCTTTCTTT.

The chain recombines TRBV19 with TRBJ2-6; 7 bases match TRBD1. The CDR3 totals 15 residues. Germline loops: CDR1 LNHDA, CDR2 SQIVND (reference sequence). J gave up 4 bases and V 6 bases, and 6 bases lay outside the gene matches. The CDR3 DNA sequence: TGTGCCAGTAGCACCGACAGGGCCGGGGCCAACGTCCTGACTTTC. Residues: CASSTDRAGANVLTF.

This clone was seen only once. V usage is TRBV13 and J usage is TRBJ1-1, with a weak D call TRBD1 (6 bases). Germline CDR1 is PRHDT and CDR2 is FYEKMQ (reference sequence). Trimming stripped 5 bases from V and 2 bases from J, with 15 bases between. The CDR3 contains 15 residues. This CDR3 reads CASSHDGQLNTEAFF. CDR3 nucleotide sequence: TGTGCCAGCAGCCACGACGGACAGCTTAACACTGAAGCTTTCTTT. Full variable domain (rest looked up from reference TRBV13 and TRBJ1-1): AAGVIQSPRHLIKEKRETATLKCYPIPRHDTVYWYQQGPGQDPQFLISFYEKMQSDKGSIPDRFSAQQFSDYHSELNMSSLELGDSALYFCASSHDGQLNTEAFFGQGTRLTVV.

This clone was detected a few times. The V call is TRBV9, the J call TRBJ2-1, with D hard to call. V was clipped by 0 bases and J by 0 bases, with 7 bases between them. Germline V gives CDR1 SGDLS, CDR2 YYNGEE. CDR3 length equals 15 residues. The CDR3, as DNA: TGTGCCAGCAGCGTAGACCTCAGCTCCTACAATGAGCAGTTCTTC. Its protein product is CASSVDLSSYNEQFF.

Comments on this clone: Distinct nucleotide sequences in the sample also encode this CDR3. The chain employs TRBV12-3 or TRBV12-4 and TRBJ1-5; D remains unclear. V was pared by 3 bases and J by 6 bases, with 6 bases between. This CDR3 spans 12 amino acids. Written as DNA, the CDR3 is TGTGCCAGCAGTTTTTCGGGTCAGCCCCAGCATTTT. Its protein is CASSFSGQPQHF.

The V and J genes are TRBV7-8 and TRBJ2-3; 8 bases align to TRBD1. This CDR3 comprises 12 residues. Germline V gives CDR1 SGHVS, CDR2 FQNEAQ. With V trimmed by 3 bases and J by 15 bases, 8 bases remained unmatched. CDR3 bases: TGTGCCAGCAGCTTGCCTGGACAGGGTCAATATTTT. Protein product: CASSLPGQGQYF.

Details on this clone: Other DNA variants within this sample encode the same CDR3. Here the CDR3 DNA reads TGCGCCAGCAGCCAAGATCGGGGAACTGGAAACACCATATATTTT. Its translation is CASSQDRGTGNTIYF. The rearrangement uses TRBV4-1 and TRBJ1-3; D gene ambiguous. The CDR3 runs 15 residues. Germline V gene lookup returns CDR1 MGHRA and CDR2 YSYEKL. The V gene lost 0 bases and the J gene lost 2 bases, with 8 bases spanning the gap.

V usage is TRBV2 and J usage is TRBJ1-6; no reliable D call. V shed 4 bases and J shed 5 bases, with 9 bases lying between them. Germline V lookup: CDR1 SNHLY, CDR2 FYNNEI. CDR3 length: 14 amino acids. This CDR3 reads CASSVTANNSPLHF. The CDR3, as DNA: TGTGCCAGCAGTGTAACAGCTAATAATTCACCCCTCCACTTT.

A remark on this clone: Other DNA sequences in the same sample also yield this CDR3. The CDR3 DNA follows: TGCGCCAGCAGCCGGGGACAGGGGAGAGACACTGAAGCTTTCTTT. It translates to CASSRGQGRDTEAFF. The V gene is TRBV4-1, the J gene TRBJ1-1, with 10 nucleotides matching TRBD1. After removal of 4 bases from V and 3 bases from J, the junction contained 5 bases not matched to a gene. CDR1 MGHRA and CDR2 YSYEKL come from the germline V gene. The CDR3 runs 15 residues.

This chain joins TRBV27 and TRBJ1-2, with D tentatively TRBD1 (5 bases). Germline CDR1 and CDR2: MNHEY and SMNVEV (reference sequence). Trimming stripped 4 bases from V and 6 bases from J, with 12 bases between. The CDR3 is made up of 13 amino acids. CDR3 protein: CASSSTVINGYTF. The CDR3 DNA is TGTGCCAGCAGTTCGACAGTTATTAATGGCTACACCTTC.

The gene calls are TRBV28 and TRBJ1-2, with unresolved D. The CDR3 spans 15 residues. Trimming removed 6 bases from V and 8 bases from J, with 22 bases in between. From germline, CDR1 is MDHEN and CDR2 SYDVKM. CDR3 sequence reads: CASSPRPGFPTGYTF. In DNA, the CDR3 is TGTGCCAGCAGCCCTAGGCCGGGGTTCCCGACCGGCTACACCTTC.

The rearrangement links TRBV12-3 or TRBV12-4 to TRBJ1-2; a possible D gene is TRBD1 (5 bases). This CDR3 contains 13 residues. V was pared by 5 bases and J by 7 bases, with 14 bases between. The CDR3 region has the DNA TGTGCCAGCAGTCTAAGGGGCGCGGTTGGCTACACCTTC. Translating gives CASSLRGAVGYTF.

The count of this clone is one. The chain employs TRBV27 and TRBJ1-5; D ambiguous. CDR3 length: 13 residues. Germline V gene lookup returns CDR1 MNHEY and CDR2 SMNVEV (reference sequence). V was pared by 6 bases and J by 5 bases, with 11 bases between. The CDR3 region has the DNA TGTGCCAGCAGAAGAGACGGTTATCAGCCCCAGCATTTT. Its protein is CASRRDGYQPQHF.

The chain uses TRBV7-9 and TRBJ1-5; D gene unclear. The V end was cut by 5 bases, the J end by 0 bases, with 8 bases between. Germline V gene lookup returns CDR1 SEHNR and CDR2 FQNEAQ (reference sequence). The CDR3 covers 14 residues. CDR3 in amino acids: CASSLLDSNQPQHF. In DNA, the CDR3 is TGTGCCAGCAGCCTACTGGATAGCAATCAGCCCCAGCATTTT.

The chain couples TRBV5-1 to TRBJ2-1, with 7 positions matching TRBD2. CDR3 length: 13 amino acids. Per germline, CDR1 SGHRS and CDR2 YFSETQ. V was clipped by 5 bases and J by 8 bases; unmatched bases: 7. The CDR3 sequence is CASSGRELDEQFF. In DNA, the CDR3 is TGCGCCAGCAGTGGGCGGGAGTTGGATGAGCAGTTCTTC. The full variable domain, with the rest looked up from reference TRBV5-1 and TRBJ2-1, is KAGVTQTPRYLIKTRGQQVTLSCSPISGHRSVSWYQQTPGQGLQFLFEYFSETQRNKGNFPGRFSGRQFSNSRSEMNVSTLELGDSALYLCASSGRELDEQFFGPGTRLTVL.

The chain links TRBV7-8 to TRBJ1-3, with a possible D match to TRBD1 (6 bases). The length of the CDR3 is 18 residues. Germline loops: CDR1 SGHVS, CDR2 FQNEAQ. Trimming cost V 6 bases and J 0 bases, with 21 bases left between them. The CDR3 loop reads CASRGARVPQFSGNTIYF. The CDR3 DNA is TGTGCCAGCAGGGGGGCCAGGGTACCTCAGTTCTCTGGAAACACCATATATTTT.

The rearrangement links TRBV4-2 to TRBJ2-2; no clear D. V lost 1 base and J 7 bases, leaving 7 bases between the germline ends. The V gene's germline CDR1 is LGHNA and CDR2 YNFKEQ. This CDR3 is built from 13 residues. CDR3 region: CASSQVGSGELFF. CDR3 sequence (DNA): TGTGCCAGCAGCCAAGTCGGCAGCGGGGAGCTGTTTTTT.

The chain joins TRBV18 to TRBJ1-2; D gene unclear. Germline CDR1 and CDR2: KGHSH and LQKENI. CDR3 length: 13 amino acids. V lost 5 bases, J lost 5 bases, and 12 bases lay in between. CDR3 sequence: CASSNTDPYGYTF. In DNA, the CDR3 is TGTGCCAGCTCAAACACTGATCCTTATGGCTACACCTTC.